This T cell receptor beta chain was observed in a study of shared clonotypes between healthy human individuals. Whole-study findings and limits: Larger estimated richness was generally recorded for naive subsets relative to memory subsets. Though the depth was large, rarefaction showed that sorted-subset sequencing was incomplete. Clonotypes shared by all four donors outscored non-shared clonotypes in generation probability.

Clones were sequenced by immunoSEQ multiplex PCR, and TCRdb holds only the in-frame ones, with some missing. This table holds millions of clones, 80% to 95% found once. V was trimmed by 5 bases and J by 0 bases, leaving 17 bases between them. The CDR3 sequence is 17 residues long. The germline V gene has CDR1 SGHVS and CDR2 FQNEAQ. Splitting the CD4+ cells yielded a CD45RA+ naive subset and a CD45RA-negative memory subset. In regard to this clone: As yet, its antigen is unknown.

Material for sequencing was naive CD4+ T cells from PBMCs. Subset indicated: CD45RA+ positively selected. The gene calls are TRBV7-8 and TRBJ1-5; D might be TRBD1 (5 bases). The clonotype was recovered from a man aged 18 to 30 in good health. Some clones in this sample may be carry-over from other donors' samples. The CDR3 is CASSPYTGYNSNQPQHF. CDR3 nucleotide sequence: TGTGCCAGCAGCCCCTACACAGGTTACAATAGCAATCAGCCCCAGCATTTT.